The 19 T cell receptor beta chains below come from one sample, sequenced in a study of blood T cell repertoires in COVID-19. Produced via immunoSEQ multiplex PCR; TCRdb's table is partial and in-frame only. The sample yields 400,000 to 500,000 clones, about nine tenths seen once. The sequenced sample consisted of peripheral blood. The source of these receptors is a woman aged 30 to 39 with active or convalescent COVID-19.

The CDR3: CSVAGLTRGGVGGYTF. For the CDR3, the DNA is TGCAGCGTTGCCGGCCTAACGAGGGGGGGCGTAGGAGGCTACACCTTC. The rearrangement uses TRBV29-1 and TRBJ1-2; D possibly corresponds to TRBD1 (6 bases). CDR3 size: 16 residues. Germline CDR1 SQVTM, CDR2 ANQGSEA. With 4 bases removed from V and 8 bases from J, the gap between germline ends came to 26 bases.

The chain has TRBV10-3 and TRBJ1-3; maybe TRBD1 (6 bases). Germline V gene sequence: CDR1 ENHRY, CDR2 SYGVKD. This CDR3 has 15 amino acids. V was clipped by 2 bases and J by 1 base, with 9 bases between them. This CDR3 is CAISEEGVSGNTIYF. The CDR3 DNA is TGTGCCATCAGTGAGGAGGGGGTGTCTGGAAACACCATATATTTT.

The chain employs TRBV7-9 and TRBJ1-3; possible D gene TRBD1, 6 bases. This CDR3 contains 15 residues. Germline V gives CDR1 SEHNR, CDR2 FQNEAQ (reference sequence). V was clipped by 0 bases and J by 8 bases, with 14 bases between them. The CDR3 sequence: CASSLARTAADTIYF. In nucleotides, the CDR3 is TGTGCCAGCAGCTTAGCCCGGACAGCCGCGGACACCATATATTTT.

CDR3 protein: CASAGQPNQPQHF. The CDR3 nucleotides are TGTGCCAGCGCGGGACAGCCCAATCAGCCCCAGCATTTT. This sequence joins TRBV28 and TRBJ1-5; 7 bases agree with TRBD1. Trimming cost V 8 bases and J 3 bases; bases outside gene matches: 4. The CDR3 consists of 13 residues. Germline CDR1 and CDR2: MDHEN and SYDVKM.

The chain couples TRBV9 to TRBJ2-2, with 7 nucleotides matching TRBD2. Germline assignment: CDR1 SGDLS and CDR2 YYNGEE. The CDR3 covers 15 residues. V gave up 3 bases and J gave up 5 bases; unmatched junction bases: 7. The CDR3 region is CASSATPGGTGELFF. The CDR3 DNA follows: TGTGCCAGCAGCGCCACCCCGGGGGGAACCGGGGAGCTGTTTTTT.

The V gene is TRBV27, the J gene TRBJ2-5, with 10 bases fitting TRBD1. Germline V CDR1 and CDR2: MNHEY, SMNVEV (reference sequence). V dropped 8 bases and J dropped 5; count of bases not matched to a gene: 8. The CDR3 loop spans 14 amino acids. The CDR3 protein is CASGGTGASETQYF. Here the CDR3 DNA reads TGTGCCAGCGGGGGGACAGGGGCGTCGGAGACCCAGTACTTC.

The chain links TRBV5-1 to TRBJ1-1; 8 nucleotides align to TRBD1. The length of the CDR3 is 15 residues. Germline CDR1 reads SGHRS; CDR2 reads YFSETQ. With 4 bases clipped from V and 3 bases from J, the junction kept 8 bases outside the gene matches. CDR3 sequence (DNA): TGCGCCAGCAGCCCCTTAACAGGGGGGGACACTGAAGCTTTCTTT. Amino acid sequence: CASSPLTGGDTEAFF.

This sequence joins TRBV3-1 (or the pseudogene TRBV3-2) and TRBJ1-3, with 8 bases identical to TRBD1. CDR3 length: 18 residues. The trim removed 0 bases at V and 0 bases at J, leaving 7 bases unmatched. CDR1 and CDR2 (germline): LGHDT, YNNKEL (reference sequence). The CDR3 DNA sequence: TGTGCCAGCAGCCAAGACTTCGGACAGGGAGTCTCTGGAAACACCATATATTTT. As protein: CASSQDFGQGVSGNTIYF.

The count of this clone is one. The V gene is TRBV7-2, the J gene TRBJ2-2; TRBD1 is a possible D gene (5 bases). Trimming left V 6 bases short and J 0 bases short, with 14 bases between. The germline V gene encodes CDR1 SGHTA and CDR2 FQGNSA. The CDR3 covers 16 residues. DNA for the CDR3: TGTGCCAGCAGAAGAGACAGCTGGACGAACACCGGGGAGCTGTTTTTT. Amino acids: CASRRDSWTNTGELFF.

The rearrangement uses TRBV9 and TRBJ2-2; 9 bases line up with TRBD2. The germline gives CDR1 SGDLS, CDR2 YYNGEE. V gave up 6 bases and J gave up 2 bases; unmatched junction bases: 5. CDR3 length equals 15 residues. DNA for the CDR3: TGTGCCAGCACCAAGACTAGCGGTAACACCGGGGAGCTGTTTTTT. Translating gives CASTKTSGNTGELFF.

This clone showed up just once. The V and J genes are TRBV2 and TRBJ2-1; D gene unclear. CDR3 size: 11 residues. The germline V gene has CDR1 SNHLY and CDR2 FYNNEI. The V end lost 2 bases, the J end lost 9 bases, and 5 bases lay between the germline ends. The CDR3 sequence: CASSEMREQFF. DNA of the CDR3: TGTGCCAGCAGTGAAATGCGTGAGCAGTTCTTC.

The chain employs TRBV27 and TRBJ1-2; 8 nucleotides line up with TRBD1. V shed 3 bases and J 7 bases; nucleotides not matched to a gene: 13. Looked up from germline, CDR1 is MNHEY and CDR2 is SMNVEV (reference sequence). CDR3 length: 16 amino acids. The CDR3 sequence: CASSFRGGDRGRGYTF. The CDR3 coding sequence is TGTGCCAGCAGTTTTAGGGGGGGAGACAGGGGACGTGGCTACACCTTC.

V gene TRBV7-8 combines with J gene TRBJ1-5; no clear D gene. CDR1 is SGHVS and CDR2 is FQNEAQ in the germline V gene. V was trimmed by 4 bases and J by 9 bases, leaving 19 bases between them. This CDR3 is built from 15 residues. The CDR3: CASSSTGSRASPQHF. The CDR3 DNA follows: TGTGCCAGCAGCTCTACCGGATCGAGGGCGTCGCCCCAGCATTTT.

This clone came up a few times. The chain has TRBV19 and TRBJ1-6; 7 positions agree with TRBD1. J was trimmed by 7 bases and V by 4 bases; bases with no gene match: 10. The CDR3 spans 16 residues. Germline lookup yields CDR1 LNHDA and CDR2 SQIVND (reference sequence). The CDR3 coding sequence is TGTGCCAGTAGTAGAGGACAGAAGACAGGGAATTCACCCCTCCACTTT. Its protein product is CASSRGQKTGNSPLHF. The whole variable domain, remainder taken from reference TRBV19 and TRBJ1-6, is DGGITQSPKYLFRKEGQNVTLSCEQNLNHDAMYWYRQDPGQGLRLIYYSQIVNDFQKGDIAEGYSVSREKKESFPLTVTSAQKNPTAFYLCASSRGQKTGNSPLHFGNGTRLTVT.

The chain combines TRBV7-2 with TRBJ1-4; D may be TRBD1 (5 bases). The CDR3 runs to 17 residues. CDR1 and CDR2 from the germline V gene are SGHTA and FQGNSA. V was shortened by 5 bases and J by 0 bases, with 16 bases between the two germline ends. Here the CDR3 DNA reads TGTGCCAGCAGCCTTCTAACTTCGACAGCAACTAATGAAAAACTGTTTTTT. Translated, it gives CASSLLTSTATNEKLFF.

V usage is TRBV7-9 and J usage is TRBJ1-2, with 9 nucleotides matching TRBD1. Germline V gene data show CDR1 as SEHNR and CDR2 as FQNEAQ (reference sequence). The CDR3 is made up of 16 amino acids. V lost 2 bases, J lost 0 bases, and 4 bases stayed unmatched. The CDR3 DNA reads TGTGCCAGCAGCTTAATGGGACAGGGTTCTAACTATGGCTACACCTTC. Encoded protein: CASSLMGQGSNYGYTF.

This clone has just a few counts. The chain recombines TRBV2 with TRBJ1-6, with D unresolved. The CDR3 covers 16 residues. Germline CDR1 reads SNHLY; CDR2 reads FYNNEI. The V end was cut by 6 bases, the J end by 10 bases, with 22 bases between. As DNA, the CDR3 is TGTGCCAGCAGCCTATCTTCTGGAGGTAGCACCTCACCCCTCCACTTT. It specifies CASSLSSGGSTSPLHF.

The CDR3 DNA follows: TGTGCCAGCAGCTTGGGGCAGGGGGCCACCGGGGAGCTGTTTTTT. Amino acid sequence: CASSLGQGATGELFF. V is TRBV5-5 and J is TRBJ2-2, with 8 bases identical to TRBD1. After removal of 0 bases from V and 4 bases from J, the junction contained 2 bases not matched to a gene. The germline V gene encodes CDR1 SGHKS and CDR2 YYEKEE (reference sequence). The CDR3 is 15 amino acids.

The rearrangement uses TRBV10-2 and TRBJ1-1; a possible D gene is TRBD1 (5 bases). V shed 4 bases and J shed 2 bases, with 8 bases lying between them. The CDR3 is made up of 13 amino acids. Looked up from germline, CDR1 is WSHSY and CDR2 is SAAADI. The CDR3 DNA is TGCGCCAGCAGTGTCCAGGGCAACACTGAAGCTTTCTTT. It specifies CASSVQGNTEAFF.